This is a list of T cell receptor beta chains from one sample in a study of breast tumors, draining lymph nodes, adjacent tissues. TCRdb re-analysed the multiplex PCR reads in MiXCR, keeping a single row per CDR3 protein. The data hold 250,000 or so distinct CDR3 sequences, with 30% observed a single time. Sequenced: axillary lymph node tissue. The receptors stem from a female donor with breast cancer. Some clones in this sample may be carry-over from other donors' samples. CDR3s include the opening cysteine and the closing phenylalanine or tryptophan. Fields, in order: CDR3 protein, CDR3 DNA, D gene, clone size, J gene, V gene. D genes are given only for firm matches. Rows give clone size only sometimes, using once, few, many, or a class for an expanded clone.

cdr3_aa: CASTTSWAGANVLTF; cdr3_nt: TGTGCCAGCACGACTAGTTGGGCTGGGGCCAACGTCCTGACTTTC; d_call: NA; clone_size: many; j_call: TRBJ2-6; v_call: TRBV27
cdr3_aa: CASSRDRVQEPQHF; cdr3_nt: TGTGCCAGCAGCCGGGACAGGGTTCAGGAGCCCCAGCATTTT; d_call: TRBD1; clone_size: once; j_call: TRBJ1-5; v_call: TRBV7-9
cdr3_aa: CASSIPKKTVNTGELFF; cdr3_nt: TGTGCCAGTAGTATCCCTAAAAAGACAGTCAACACCGGGGAGCTGTTTTTT; d_call: NA; clone_size: many; j_call: TRBJ2-2; v_call: TRBV19
cdr3_aa: CAISARTGLGTGELFF; cdr3_nt: TGTGCCATCAGTGCCCGGACGGGCCTAGGCACCGGGGAGCTGTTTTTT; d_call: NA; clone_size: many; j_call: TRBJ2-2; v_call: TRBV10-3
cdr3_aa: CASSMAGNSQPQHF; cdr3_nt: TGTGCCAGCAGTATGGCAGGGAACAGTCAGCCCCAGCATTTT; d_call: NA; clone_size: many; j_call: TRBJ1-5; v_call: TRBV7-6
cdr3_aa: CASSVGTGVINEQFF; cdr3_nt: TGCGCCAGCAGTGTGGGGACAGGGGTTATCAATGAGCAGTTCTTC; d_call: TRBD1; clone_size: many; j_call: TRBJ2-1; v_call: TRBV5-1
cdr3_aa: CASSRGAGGEQFF; cdr3_nt: TGTGCCAGCAGCCGGGGGGCGGGTGGTGAGCAGTTCTTC; d_call: NA; clone_size: few; j_call: TRBJ2-1; v_call: TRBV7-9
cdr3_aa: CSARGPAGVFSLETQYF; cdr3_nt: TGCAGTGCTAGAGGACCCGCAGGGGTTTTTAGTTTAGAGACCCAGTACTTC; d_call: NA; clone_size: NA; j_call: TRBJ2-5; v_call: TRBV20-1
cdr3_aa: CASSAGTLAGGTDTQYF; cdr3_nt: TGCGCCAGCAGCGCTGGGACTCTAGCGGGAGGAACAGATACGCAGTATTTT; d_call: TRBD2; clone_size: many; j_call: TRBJ2-3; v_call: TRBV5-1
cdr3_aa: CASSGGTSGNTIYF; cdr3_nt: TGTGCCAGCAGTGGTGGAACATCTGGAAACACCATATATTTT; d_call: NA; clone_size: NA; j_call: TRBJ1-3; v_call: TRBV12-3/TRBV12-4
cdr3_aa: CASGGDVGYTEAFF; cdr3_nt: TGTGCTAGTGGGGGAGACGTGGGCTACACTGAAGCTTTCTTT; d_call: NA; clone_size: few; j_call: TRBJ1-1; v_call: TRBV12-5
cdr3_aa: CASSPGAGLLSYEQYF; cdr3_nt: TGTGCCAGCAGTCCCGGAGCGGGGCTACTCTCCTACGAGCAGTACTTC; d_call: TRBD2; clone_size: many; j_call: TRBJ2-7; v_call: TRBV11-2
cdr3_aa: CASSTGPGPTPYEQYF; cdr3_nt: TGTGCCAGTAGCACTGGCCCGGGCCCTACTCCCTACGAGCAGTACTTC; d_call: NA; clone_size: few; j_call: TRBJ2-7; v_call: TRBV19
cdr3_aa: CASSQDSGGAYEQYF; cdr3_nt: TGTGCCAGCAGCCAAGATAGCGGGGGGGCCTACGAGCAGTACTTC; d_call: TRBD2; clone_size: NA; j_call: TRBJ2-7; v_call: TRBV3-1
cdr3_aa: CASSVNSGVFYEHF; cdr3_nt: TGCGCCAGCAGCGTGAATAGCGGGGTCTTCTACGAGCATTTT; d_call: NA; clone_size: NA; j_call: TRBJ1-5; v_call: TRBV5-1
cdr3_aa: CASSFPRDRETHEQYF; cdr3_nt: TGTGCCAGCAGTTTTCCCCGGGACAGGGAAACCCACGAGCAGTACTTC; d_call: TRBD1; clone_size: NA; j_call: TRBJ2-7; v_call: TRBV27
cdr3_aa: CASGLVLTGTGVSGNTIYF; cdr3_nt: TGTGCTAGTGGTTTGGTACTCACCGGGACAGGAGTCTCTGGAAACACCATATATTTT; d_call: TRBD1; clone_size: NA; j_call: TRBJ1-3; v_call: TRBV12-5
cdr3_aa: CAISEGRELGELFF; cdr3_nt: TGTGCCATCAGTGAGGGCAGGGAACTCGGGGAGCTGTTTTTT; d_call: NA; clone_size: NA; j_call: TRBJ2-2; v_call: TRBV10-3
cdr3_aa: CASSESPFSGTPQETQYF; cdr3_nt: TGCGCCAGCAGTGAGTCTCCGTTTAGCGGGACCCCACAAGAGACCCAGTACTTC; d_call: TRBD2; clone_size: many; j_call: TRBJ2-5; v_call: TRBV10-2
cdr3_aa: CASSLAVGVEQYF; cdr3_nt: TGCGCCAGCAGCTTGGCCGTAGGGGTCGAGCAGTACTTC; d_call: NA; clone_size: many; j_call: TRBJ2-7; v_call: TRBV5-1
cdr3_aa: CSARDLGTGWDNEQFF; cdr3_nt: TGCAGTGCTAGGGATCTCGGGACAGGCTGGGACAATGAGCAGTTCTTC; d_call: TRBD1; clone_size: many; j_call: TRBJ2-1; v_call: TRBV20-1
cdr3_aa: CATRRPGATGEAFF; cdr3_nt: TGTGCCACCAGACGTCCGGGAGCGACGGGGGAAGCTTTCTTT; d_call: NA; clone_size: few; j_call: TRBJ1-1; v_call: TRBV15
cdr3_aa: CASSFSGNRGGTDTQYF; cdr3_nt: TGTGCCAGCAGCTTTTCAGGGAACAGGGGCGGGACAGATACGCAGTATTTT; d_call: TRBD1; clone_size: NA; j_call: TRBJ2-3; v_call: TRBV7-9
cdr3_aa: CASSFATEETQYF; cdr3_nt: TGCGCCAGCAGCTTCGCGACAGAAGAGACCCAGTACTTC; d_call: NA; clone_size: many; j_call: TRBJ2-5; v_call: TRBV5-1
cdr3_aa: CASSVDRGRAAEAFF; cdr3_nt: TGTGCCAGCAGTGTGGACAGGGGGCGGGCGGCTGAAGCTTTCTTT; d_call: TRBD1; clone_size: NA; j_call: TRBJ1-1; v_call: TRBV2
cdr3_aa: CASSYLGGDRLAEANTGELFF; cdr3_nt: TGCGCCAGCAGCTACCTCGGTGGGGACCGACTAGCGGAAGCGAACACCGGGGAGCTGTTTTTT; d_call: TRBD2; clone_size: few; j_call: TRBJ2-2; v_call: TRBV4-1
cdr3_aa: CASSLEPTGSSPLHF; cdr3_nt: TGTGCCAGCAGCTTGGAGCCGACAGGCTCTTCACCCCTCCACTTT; d_call: NA; clone_size: many; j_call: TRBJ1-6; v_call: TRBV5-4
cdr3_aa: CASSLGQPDTQYF; cdr3_nt: TGCGCCAGCAGCTTGGGACAGCCAGATACGCAGTATTTT; d_call: NA; clone_size: many; j_call: TRBJ2-3; v_call: TRBV5-1
cdr3_aa: CATSSGTGELFF; cdr3_nt: TGTGCCACCAGCAGCGGGACAGGGGAGCTGTTTTTT; d_call: NA; clone_size: NA; j_call: TRBJ2-2; v_call: TRBV15
cdr3_aa: CASSSLSGRALDTGELFF; cdr3_nt: TGTGCCAGCAGCTCCCTTAGCGGGAGGGCCCTCGACACCGGGGAGCTGTTTTTT; d_call: TRBD2; clone_size: many; j_call: TRBJ2-2; v_call: TRBV7-8
cdr3_aa: CASSSTRGIYNEQFF; cdr3_nt: TGTGCCAGCAGTTCCACCCGGGGTATTTACAATGAGCAGTTCTTC; d_call: NA; clone_size: many; j_call: TRBJ2-1; v_call: TRBV12-3/TRBV12-4
cdr3_aa: CASSEGAGPMDTQYF; cdr3_nt: TGCGCCAGCAGTGAGGGGGCGGGGCCAATGGATACGCAGTATTTT; d_call: NA; clone_size: many; j_call: TRBJ2-3; v_call: TRBV10-2
cdr3_aa: CAISLTGVDGDLNYGYTF; cdr3_nt: TGTGCCATCAGTTTAACGGGAGTGGACGGGGACCTTAACTATGGCTACACCTTC; d_call: NA; clone_size: many; j_call: TRBJ1-2; v_call: TRBV10-3
cdr3_aa: CASSLSGRHNEQFF; cdr3_nt: TGTGCCAGCAGTCTAAGCGGGAGGCACAATGAGCAGTTCTTC; d_call: TRBD2; clone_size: many; j_call: TRBJ2-1; v_call: TRBV6-1
cdr3_aa: CASSFLAGNGNNEQFF; cdr3_nt: TGTGCCAGCAGCTTTTTAGCGGGTAATGGGAACAATGAGCAGTTCTTC; d_call: TRBD2; clone_size: many; j_call: TRBJ2-1; v_call: TRBV7-6
cdr3_aa: CASSFLRVFGLANYGYTF; cdr3_nt: TGTGCCAGCAGTTTTTTGCGGGTTTTCGGTCTAGCTAACTATGGCTACACCTTC; d_call: NA; clone_size: NA; j_call: TRBJ1-2; v_call: TRBV28
cdr3_aa: CSARGGTRLETQYF; cdr3_nt: TGCAGTGCTAGAGGCGGGACAAGGCTCGAGACCCAGTACTTC; d_call: NA; clone_size: NA; j_call: TRBJ2-5; v_call: TRBV20-1
cdr3_aa: CAWNAGNYEQYF; cdr3_nt: TGTGCCTGGAATGCCGGGAACTACGAGCAGTACTTC; d_call: NA; clone_size: many; j_call: TRBJ2-7; v_call: TRBV30
cdr3_aa: CASSRIAGREDTQYF; cdr3_nt: TGTGCCAGCAGCAGGATAGCGGGACGGGAAGATACGCAGTATTTT; d_call: TRBD2; clone_size: many; j_call: TRBJ2-3; v_call: TRBV7-2
cdr3_aa: CSATSRTSGSGETQYF; cdr3_nt: TGCAGTGCTACCTCGCGCACTAGCGGGAGTGGGGAGACCCAGTACTTC; d_call: TRBD2; clone_size: NA; j_call: TRBJ2-5; v_call: TRBV20-1
cdr3_aa: CAISGGSGGTGELFF; cdr3_nt: TGTGCCATCAGTGGTGGGTCAGGGGGCACCGGGGAGCTGTTTTTT; d_call: TRBD1; clone_size: many; j_call: TRBJ2-2; v_call: TRBV10-3
cdr3_aa: CASSLGVGGGGPKNIQYF; cdr3_nt: TGCGCCAGCAGCTTGGGGGTCGGAGGTGGGGGACCCAAAAACATTCAGTACTTC; d_call: NA; clone_size: NA; j_call: TRBJ2-4; v_call: TRBV5-1
cdr3_aa: CASSQGLYEQYF; cdr3_nt: TGTGCCAGCAGCCAAGGCCTCTACGAGCAGTACTTC; d_call: NA; clone_size: many; j_call: TRBJ2-7; v_call: TRBV6-6
cdr3_aa: CASSRQGTGTGAPSTGELFF; cdr3_nt: TGCGCCAGCAGCCGACAGGGGACAGGCACCGGGGCACCGAGTACCGGGGAGCTGTTTTTT; d_call: TRBD1; clone_size: NA; j_call: TRBJ2-2; v_call: TRBV5-1
cdr3_aa: CASSSSGLADNEQFF; cdr3_nt: TGCGCCAGCAGCTCATCCGGCCTAGCGGACAATGAGCAGTTCTTC; d_call: TRBD2; clone_size: many; j_call: TRBJ2-1; v_call: TRBV5-1
cdr3_aa: CASSIYGDSSGYTF; cdr3_nt: TGTGCCAGTAGTATATACGGGGACAGTAGCGGCTACACCTTC; d_call: TRBD1; clone_size: many; j_call: TRBJ1-2; v_call: TRBV19
cdr3_aa: CATSRDRGPEALHF; cdr3_nt: TGTGCCACCAGCAGAGATCGTGGTCCGGAGGCCCTCCACTTT; d_call: NA; clone_size: many; j_call: TRBJ1-6; v_call: TRBV15
cdr3_aa: CASERQGSTDTQYF; cdr3_nt: TGTGCCAGTGAGAGGCAGGGGAGCACAGATACGCAGTATTTT; d_call: NA; clone_size: NA; j_call: TRBJ2-3; v_call: TRBV19
cdr3_aa: CASSFTQETQYF; cdr3_nt: TGTGCCAGCAGCTTCACCCAAGAGACCCAGTACTTC; d_call: NA; clone_size: many; j_call: TRBJ2-5; v_call: TRBV7-2
cdr3_aa: CASSFGAVGVPQHF; cdr3_nt: TGTGCCAGCAGTTTCGGGGCCGTGGGGGTGCCCCAGCATTTT; d_call: NA; clone_size: NA; j_call: TRBJ1-5; v_call: TRBV12-3/TRBV12-4
cdr3_aa: CASSVSSFTDTQYF; cdr3_nt: TGTGCCAGCAGTGTTTCTAGTTTCACAGATACGCAGTATTTT; d_call: NA; clone_size: NA; j_call: TRBJ2-3; v_call: TRBV6-1
cdr3_aa: CSVDGGADRGGETQYF; cdr3_nt: TGCAGCGTTGATGGGGGGGCGGACAGGGGAGGAGAGACCCAGTACTTC; d_call: TRBD1; clone_size: NA; j_call: TRBJ2-5; v_call: TRBV29-1
cdr3_aa: CASRYIQGNEQFF; cdr3_nt: TGTGCCAGCAGGTACATTCAGGGAAATGAGCAGTTCTTC; d_call: NA; clone_size: few; j_call: TRBJ2-1; v_call: TRBV5-4
cdr3_aa: CASRVGPVNEQFF; cdr3_nt: TGTGCCAGCAGGGTGGGACCGGTCAATGAGCAGTTCTTC; d_call: NA; clone_size: NA; j_call: TRBJ2-1; v_call: TRBV27
cdr3_aa: CASSLVATSRDGETQYF; cdr3_nt: TGTGCCAGCAGCTTAGTCGCGACTAGCCGGGACGGAGAGACCCAGTACTTC; d_call: TRBD2; clone_size: many; j_call: TRBJ2-5; v_call: TRBV7-3
cdr3_aa: CASSSVNSNQPQHF; cdr3_nt: TGTGCCAGTAGCTCCGTGAATAGCAATCAGCCCCAGCATTTT; d_call: NA; clone_size: many; j_call: TRBJ1-5; v_call: TRBV19
cdr3_aa: CAWTLQGGQEAQYF; cdr3_nt: TGTGCCTGGACCTTACAGGGGGGACAAGAGGCCCAGTACTTC; d_call: TRBD1; clone_size: NA; j_call: TRBJ2-5; v_call: TRBV30
cdr3_aa: CSAARGRDEQYF; cdr3_nt: TGCAGTGCCGCCAGGGGGCGTGACGAGCAGTACTTC; d_call: TRBD1; clone_size: many; j_call: TRBJ2-7; v_call: TRBV20-1
cdr3_aa: CASGSGLYGYTF; cdr3_nt: TGTGCCAGTGGTTCGGGGCTTTATGGCTACACCTTC; d_call: NA; clone_size: many; j_call: TRBJ1-2; v_call: TRBV14